A selection of T cell receptor beta chains follows, all from one sample in a study of post-analysis software for immune sequencing data. A single record per CDR3 protein comes from TCRdb applying MiXCR to the PCR reads. The sample records about 770,000 distinct CDR3 sequences, 46% being singletons. Material: blood. Receptors were obtained from a girl between 10 and 17 years old with multiple sclerosis. Both conserved end residues are part of each CDR3. The order of the fields is V gene, D gene, J gene, clone size, CDR3 DNA, CDR3 protein. The D gene is left open where the match is weak. Rows may omit the clone size; those that give it use once, few, many or a size class.

TRBV29-1,-,TRBJ1-2,few,TGCAGCGTTGTGGGCGGCTCAAACTATGGCTACACCTTC,CSVVGGSNYGYTF
TRBV12-3/TRBV12-4,TRBD1,TRBJ2-7,-,TGTGCCAGCAGCCGAGGACAGGGGGCTCGCGAGCAGTACTTC,CASSRGQGAREQYF
TRBV7-2,-,TRBJ2-3,-,TGTGCCAGCAGCCGAGGGGGGTTAGCAGATACGCAGTATTTT,CASSRGGLADTQYF
TRBV20-1,-,TRBJ1-4,-,TGCAGTGCTAGGGGACGGGACTTTGCAACTAATGAAAAACTGTTTTTT,CSARGRDFATNEKLFF
TRBV5-6,-,TRBJ2-7,-,TGTGCCAGCAGAAGATCCGGGTTTCCTCCCTACGAGCAGTACTTC,CASRRSGFPPYEQYF
TRBV12-3/TRBV12-4,-,TRBJ2-1,-,TGTGCCAGCAGCCCTCTACCTGAGAGCGGCAAGCAGTTCTTC,CASSPLPESGKQFF
TRBV20-1,TRBD2,TRBJ2-1,few,TGCAGTGCTCACCCTTGGACTAGCGGAGACTACAATGAGCAGTTCTTC,CSAHPWTSGDYNEQFF
TRBV20-1,TRBD2,TRBJ2-1,-,TGCAGTGCTACTTCTGGACTAGCGGACTCCTACAATGAGCAGTTCTTC,CSATSGLADSYNEQFF
TRBV6-6,TRBD1,TRBJ1-2,once,TGTGCCAGCAGCCGCGCGCTAGGACAGGGAGAGGGCGATGGCTACACCTTC,CASSRALGQGEGDGYTF
TRBV5-1,-,TRBJ2-5,-,TGCGCCAGCAGCTTGGACACCGGGGGAGTCGGGACCCAGTACTTC,CASSLDTGGVGTQYF
TRBV6-6,-,TRBJ2-7,-,TGTGCCAGCAGTATCACCGGGGCCTACGAGCAGTACTTC,CASSITGAYEQYF
TRBV29-1,-,TRBJ1-1,few,TGCAGCGTCGATACAAGTGAAGCTTTCTTT,CSVDTSEAFF
TRBV5-1,-,TRBJ2-4,-,TGCGCCAGCAGCACGGGACCCCTGTGGGAGCAGTACTTC,CASSTGPLWEQYF